This T cell receptor (beta chain) appears in the sequencing data of a study of T cell responses to AZD1222 COVID-19 vaccine. The CDR3 sequence is 14 residues long. Germline V gives CDR1 SGHRS, CDR2 YFSETQ. V was cut by 2 bases and J by 3 bases, with 9 bases left in between. The assay was immunoSEQ multiplex PCR, and TCRdb's table has in-frame clones only and misses some. The sample lists 84,000 or so clones, roughly nine tenths occurring once. This receptor was taken from an adult in good health. The starting material was peripheral blood, obtained on day 0 of AZD1222 vaccination. The chain joins TRBV5-1 to TRBJ1-5; D is ambiguous. CDR3 loop: CASSFEPNNQPQHF. The CDR3 DNA sequence: TGCGCCAGCAGCTTCGAACCCAACAATCAGCCCCAGCATTTT.